The 20 T cell receptor beta chains below come from one sample, sequenced in a study of CD8 T cells in ankylosing spondylitis. MiXCR was run by TCRdb on the 5' RACE reads, yielding one entry per CDR3 protein. The table lists about 180,000 distinct CDR3 sequences, 8.5% to 10% of them singletons. Sequenced input: blood, either unsorted or a sorted T cell fraction (not recorded which). These receptors all stem from a female donor with ankylosing spondylitis or in good health (not recorded which).

This chain connects TRBV27 to TRBJ2-3, with TRBD1 matching 8 bases. This CDR3 region has 14 residues. Germline CDR1 MNHEY, CDR2 SMNVEV (reference sequence). V lost 5 bases to trimming and J lost 6 bases; unmatched junction nucleotides: 7. The CDR3: CASSHTGGMDTQYF. The CDR3 bases are TGTGCCAGCAGTCATACAGGGGGAATGGATACGCAGTATTTT.

The table lists this clonotype with a few counts. The chain uses TRBV20-1 and TRBJ2-1; TRBD1 aligns across 8 bases. This CDR3 has 13 amino acids. With V trimmed by 5 bases and J by 8 bases, 8 bases remained unmatched. From germline, CDR1 is DFQATT and CDR2 SNEGSKA (reference sequence). The CDR3 here is CSASIGQGDEQFF. CDR3 in DNA: TGCAGTGCTTCTATCGGACAGGGCGATGAGCAGTTCTTC.

The chain carries TRBV10-1 and TRBJ2-2; a possible D gene is TRBD1 (6 bases). The CDR3 is 14 amino acids. V lost 9 bases and J 4 bases, leaving 15 bases between the germline ends. Germline V gives CDR1 WNHNN, CDR2 SYGVQD (reference sequence). CDR3 residues: CASSDRGRTGELFF. The CDR3, as DNA: TGCGCCAGTTCGGACAGAGGTCGCACCGGGGAGCTGTTTTTT.

This clonotype showed up many times. V and J are TRBV6-2 or TRBV6-3 and TRBJ2-7; D tentatively reads TRBD1 or TRBD2 (5 bases each). The germline gives CDR1 MNHEY, CDR2 SVGEGT. V lost 2 bases, J lost 2 bases, and 7 bases lay in between. This CDR3 comprises 13 residues. The CDR3 DNA sequence: TGTGCCAGCAGTTACGGGGGTACCTACGAGCAGTACTTC. Its translation is CASSYGGTYEQYF.

About this clonotype: Mismatch with germline at one junction end may stem from a read error. The rearrangement uses TRBV6-5 and TRBJ1-3; 7 nucleotides line up with TRBD1. The CDR3 totals 11 residues. CDR1 is MNHEY and CDR2 is SVGAGI in the germline V gene. CDR3 region: CVTGDGNTIYF. The CDR3 nucleotides are TGCGTAACAGGGGATGGAAACACCATATATTTT.

The chain combines TRBV5-1 with TRBJ2-1; TRBD2 matches at 8 bases. This CDR3 has 16 amino acids. The germline CDR1 and CDR2 sequences are SGHRS and YFSETQ. The ends lost 5 bases at V and 4 bases at J; junction bases unmatched: 11. The CDR3 DNA reads TGCGCCAGCAGTTCGGGACCGGGGGGGACTTACAATGAGCAGTTCTTC. Protein product: CASSSGPGGTYNEQFF.

The table lists this clonotype with a few counts. The J gene is TRBJ1-1, the V gene TRBV4-3; 8 bases fit TRBD1. Germline V gene sequence: CDR1 LGHNA, CDR2 YSLEER. CDR3 size: 15 residues. V lost 0 bases and J lost 4; bases outside the gene matches: 4. DNA for the CDR3: TGCGCCAGCAGCCAAGAAGGACAGGGCGGCACTGAAGCTTTCTTT. This encodes CASSQEGQGGTEAFF.

This clonotype occurred many times. The chain links TRBV27 to TRBJ2-4; TRBD2 agrees at 8 bases. Per germline, CDR1 MNHEY and CDR2 SMNVEV (reference sequence). The CDR3 covers 14 residues. The junction had 7 bases not matched to a gene; V was cut back by 3 bases and J by 9 bases. CDR3 sequence reads: CASSFSGLVGIQYF. In DNA, the CDR3 is TGTGCCAGCAGTTTCTCGGGACTAGTTGGCATTCAGTACTTC.

The chain couples TRBV30 to TRBJ2-7, with a weak D call TRBD2 (5 bases). The CDR3 consists of 14 residues. Germline V CDR1 and CDR2: GTSNPN, SVGIG (reference sequence). The V end lost 0 bases, the J end lost 3 bases, and 12 bases lay between the germline ends. CDR3 bases: TGTGCCTGGAGTGTAGCAGCGGAAATCTACGAGCAGTACTTC. Protein product: CAWSVAAEIYEQYF.

This clonotype was counted between two and nine times. At one boundary the junction diverges from the germline segment, which might be a read error. CDR3 sequence (DNA): TGCAGTGCAAGAGATACTCCGGACGGCTACGAGCAGTACTTC. Protein sequence: CSARDTPDGYEQYF. The chain links TRBV20-1 to TRBJ2-7; D is uncertain. The CDR3 has 14 residues. Germline assignment: CDR1 DFQATT and CDR2 SNEGSKA (reference sequence).

Only a few counts were recorded for this clonotype. The rearrangement joins TRBV5-6 to TRBJ2-2; a possible D gene is TRBD1 (5 bases). Germline CDR1 SGHDT, CDR2 YYEEEE. Trimming took off 0 bases at V and 8 bases at J, with 11 bases between the two ends. The CDR3 length is 14 residues. The CDR3 here is CASSLVRESGELFF. CDR3 nucleotides: TGTGCCAGCAGCTTGGTCAGGGAATCGGGGGAGCTGTTTTTT.

This clonotype was observed at least ten times. The rearrangement uses TRBV7-9 and TRBJ2-7; D gene unclear. V was clipped by 4 bases and J by 6 bases, with 7 bases between them. This CDR3 region has 11 residues. Germline CDR1 is SEHNR and CDR2 is FQNEAQ (reference sequence). The CDR3 bases are TGTGCCAGCAGCTCCCAATCCGAGCAGTACTTC. Its protein is CASSSQSEQYF.

Ten or more counts support this clonotype. The DNA is omitted, as the CDR3 cannot be located on it reliably, and the CDR3 follows TCRdb's listing. The rearrangement links TRBV12-3 or TRBV12-4 to TRBJ2-3. The CDR3 numbers 13 amino acids, ends counted. This CDR3 is CASSFSAPDTQYF.

In this sample, this clonotype turned up a few times. V and J are TRBV2 and TRBJ2-5; D is uncertain. The germline gives CDR1 SNHLY, CDR2 FYNNEI. The germline V and J ends were trimmed by 8 bases and 5 bases, with 15 bases remaining between them. CDR3 length: 13 amino acids. The CDR3 reads CASRSALRETQYF. The CDR3 DNA is TGTGCCAGCCGCTCGGCCCTGCGGGAGACCCAGTACTTC. The full variable domain, completed using reference TRBV2 and TRBJ2-5, is EPEVTQTPSHQVTQMGQEVILRCVPISNHLYFYWYRQILGQKVEFLVSFYNNEISEKSEIFDDQFSVERPDGSNFTLKIRSTKLEDSAMYFCASRSALRETQYFGPGTRLLVL.

The sample holds many counts of this clonotype. The chain joins TRBV12-3 or TRBV12-4 to TRBJ1-2, with 7 nucleotides matching TRBD1. V shed 5 bases and J 4 bases; nucleotides not matched to a gene: 7. CDR3 length: 14 residues. CDR3: CASSITGDLYGYTF. For the CDR3, the DNA is TGTGCCAGCAGTATTACAGGGGATCTCTATGGCTACACCTTC.

The gene calls are TRBV27 and TRBJ2-7; either TRBD1 or TRBD2 may fit D (5 bases each). Germline CDR1 MNHEY, CDR2 SMNVEV (reference sequence). The CDR3 is 17 residues long. V shed 2 bases and J shed 5 bases, with 22 bases lying between them. The CDR3 protein is CASSLEGWPSAMHEQYF. CDR3 sequence (DNA): TGTGCCAGCAGTTTAGAGGGGTGGCCCTCCGCTATGCACGAGCAGTACTTC.

The gene calls are TRBV7-9 and TRBJ2-1, with 8 positions matching TRBD2. CDR3 length: 15 residues. The germline V gene encodes CDR1 SEHNR and CDR2 FQNEAQ (reference sequence). Trimming removed 4 bases from V and 4 bases from J; junction bases left unmatched: 6. The CDR3 reads CASSSRVAGYNEQFF. As DNA, the CDR3 is TGTGCCAGCAGCTCTCGGGTAGCGGGATACAATGAGCAGTTCTTC.

This clonotype was counted a few times. The chain joins TRBV12-5 to TRBJ2-1; D uncertain. Germline-derived CDR1 and CDR2 are LGHNT and FRNRAP. The ends were cut back, 5 bases at V and 7 bases at J, with 9 bases in the middle. The CDR3 totals 12 residues. This CDR3 reads CASGPTSNEQFF. CDR3 nucleotide sequence: TGTGCTAGTGGTCCAACCTCGAATGAGCAGTTCTTC.

This clonotype showed up many times. The gene calls are TRBV27 and TRBJ2-5; TRBD2 might be the D (6 bases). Trimming took off 6 bases at V and 5 bases at J, with 10 bases between the two ends. The CDR3 runs to 12 residues. Germline V gene data show CDR1 as MNHEY and CDR2 as SMNVEV (reference sequence). CDR3 sequence: CASRGEEETQYF. CDR3 nucleotides: TGTGCCAGCAGGGGGGAGGAGGAGACCCAGTACTTC.

The chain uses TRBV4-3 and TRBJ2-1; the D call may be TRBD1 or TRBD2 (5 bases each). CDR3 length: 18 amino acids. CDR1 is LGHNA and CDR2 is YSLEER in the germline V gene. Trimming cost V 0 bases and J 2 bases, with 17 bases left between them. The chain's CDR3 is CASSQESGPGLTYNEQFF. The CDR3 DNA reads TGCGCCAGCAGCCAAGAGTCGGGACCAGGACTCACCTACAATGAGCAGTTCTTC.